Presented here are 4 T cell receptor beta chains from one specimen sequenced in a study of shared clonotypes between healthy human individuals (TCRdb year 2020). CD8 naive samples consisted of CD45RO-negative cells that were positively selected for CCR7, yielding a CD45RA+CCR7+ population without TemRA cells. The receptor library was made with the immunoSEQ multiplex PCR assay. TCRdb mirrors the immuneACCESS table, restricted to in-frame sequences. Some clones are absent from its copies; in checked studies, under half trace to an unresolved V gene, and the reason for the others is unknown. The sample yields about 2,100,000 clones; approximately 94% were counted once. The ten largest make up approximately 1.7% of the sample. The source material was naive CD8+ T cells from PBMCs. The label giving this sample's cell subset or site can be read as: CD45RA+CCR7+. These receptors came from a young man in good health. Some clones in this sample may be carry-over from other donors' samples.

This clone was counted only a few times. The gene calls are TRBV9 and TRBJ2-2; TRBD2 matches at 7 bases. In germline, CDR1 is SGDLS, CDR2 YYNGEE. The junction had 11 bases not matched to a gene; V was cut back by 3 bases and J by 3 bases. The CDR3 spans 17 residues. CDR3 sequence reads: CASSGEGTNPYTGELFF. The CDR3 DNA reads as TGTGCCAGCAGCGGGGAAGGGACTAATCCCTACACCGGGGAGCTGTTTTTT.

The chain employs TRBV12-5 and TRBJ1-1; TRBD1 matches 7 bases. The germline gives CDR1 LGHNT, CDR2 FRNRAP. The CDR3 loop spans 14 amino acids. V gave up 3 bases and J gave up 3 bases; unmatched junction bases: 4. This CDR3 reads CASGFRDRDTEAFF. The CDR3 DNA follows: TGTGCTAGTGGTTTCCGGGACAGAGACACTGAAGCTTTCTTT.

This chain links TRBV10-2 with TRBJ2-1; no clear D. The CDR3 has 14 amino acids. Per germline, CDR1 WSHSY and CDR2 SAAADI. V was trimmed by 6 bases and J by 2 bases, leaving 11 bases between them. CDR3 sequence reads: CASRTRGTYNEQFF. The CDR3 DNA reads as TGCGCCAGCAGGACTCGCGGAACCTACAATGAGCAGTTCTTC.

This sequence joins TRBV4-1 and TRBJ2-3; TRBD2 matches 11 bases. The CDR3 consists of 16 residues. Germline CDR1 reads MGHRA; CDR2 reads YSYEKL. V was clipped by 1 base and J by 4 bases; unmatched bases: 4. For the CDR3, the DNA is TGCGCCAGCAGCCAAGTTAGCGGGAGGGCCTCAGATACGCAGTATTTT. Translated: CASSQVSGRASDTQYF.